Shown below are 26 T cell receptor beta chains from a single sample sequenced in a study of early T cells in non-severe SARS-CoV-2 infection. TCRdb recomputed calls from the 5' RACE reads with MiXCR, one row per CDR3 protein. The top ten clones hold about 7% of a sample with about 83,000 distinct CDR3 sequences, approximately 13% of them seen once. The material sequenced was whole blood. These receptor sequences come from an adult who was a healthcare worker with PCR-confirmed SARS-CoV-2 infection or an uninfected control (not recorded which).

In this sample, this clonotype turned up a few times. The genes are TRBV29-1 and TRBJ2-4; the match to TRBD1 covers 9 bases. The trim removed 3 bases at V and 6 bases at J, leaving 3 bases unmatched. CDR3 length: 13 residues. The germline V gene has CDR1 SQVTM and CDR2 ANQGSEA. The CDR3: CSVEGQGANIQYF. CDR3 DNA: TGCAGCGTTGAGGGACAGGGTGCAAACATTCAGTACTTC.

This clonotype was counted a few times. The gene calls are TRBV4-1 and TRBJ2-3, with a possible D match to TRBD2 (6 bases). The CDR3 totals 18 residues. Germline V gene data show CDR1 as MGHRA and CDR2 as YSYEKL. V lost 1 base and J lost 3, with 20 bases in between. The CDR3, as DNA: TGCGCCAGCAGCCAAGTTGGGGAAGGACAAGGGAGGACAGATACGCAGTATTTT. Protein product: CASSQVGEGQGRTDTQYF.

This clonotype showed up just once. This sequence joins TRBV5-1 and TRBJ1-1, with D perhaps TRBD1 (5 bases). V lost 0 bases, J lost 10 bases, and 16 bases lay in between. There are 14 residues in the CDR3. Per germline, CDR1 SGHRS and CDR2 YFSETQ. The CDR3 loop is CASSLELSTGAAFF. The CDR3 nucleotides read TGCGCCAGCAGCTTGGAGTTGTCGACCGGGGCAGCTTTCTTT.

The sample holds a few counts of this clonotype. The V call is TRBV7-2, the J call TRBJ2-3; the D gene is possibly TRBD1 (5 bases). The CDR3 is 15 residues long. V was clipped by 4 bases and J by 3 bases, with 14 bases between them. Germline CDR1 SGHTA, CDR2 FQGNSA. The CDR3 spells CASSSRAQGTDTQYF. The CDR3 bases are TGTGCCAGCAGCTCCCGGGCCCAGGGTACAGATACGCAGTATTTT. Based on the CDR3 plus reference TRBV7-2 and TRBJ2-3, the full variable domain is GAGVSQSPSNKVTEKGKDVELRCDPISGHTALYWYRQSLGQGLEFLIYFQGNSAPDKSGLPSDRFSAERTGGSVSTLTIQRTQQEDSAVYLCASSSRAQGTDTQYFGPGTRLTVL.

The genes are TRBV7-2 and TRBJ1-5; perhaps TRBD1 as D (5 bases). The germline V and J ends were trimmed by 2 bases and 4 bases, with 9 bases remaining between them. Looked up from germline, CDR1 is SGHTA and CDR2 is FQGNSA. The CDR3 consists of 14 residues. The CDR3 coding sequence is TGTGCCAGCAGCTTATTGGCAGGGAATCAGCCCCAGCATTTT. This codes for CASSLLAGNQPQHF. The full variable domain, in which reference TRBV7-2 and TRBJ1-5 provide the parts outside the CDR3, is GAGVSQSPSNKVTEKGKDVELRCDPISGHTALYWYRQSLGQGLEFLIYFQGNSAPDKSGLPSDRFSAERTGGSVSTLTIQRTQQEDSAVYLCASSLLAGNQPQHFGDGTRLSIL.

The sample holds a few counts of this clonotype. The CDR3 bases are TGTGCCAGCAGCTTCCGGCGGGAGGTGGGGGAGCTGTTTTTT. This encodes CASSFRREVGELFF. The chain links TRBV7-2 to TRBJ2-2; TRBD2 matches 8 bases. After removal of 3 bases from V and 8 bases from J, the junction contained 5 bases not matched to a gene. Germline V gene data show CDR1 as SGHTA and CDR2 as FQGNSA. This CDR3 comprises 14 residues.

Only a few counts were recorded for this clonotype. The rearrangement joins TRBV6-5 to TRBJ1-1; D call uncertain. Germline V CDR1 and CDR2: MNHEY, SVGAGI. This CDR3 is built from 12 residues. Trimming cost V 8 bases and J 0 bases, with 7 bases left between them. CDR3 sequence: CASGRLNTEAFF. Written as DNA, the CDR3 is TGTGCCAGCGGTCGGTTGAACACTGAAGCTTTCTTT.

This clonotype showed up many times. J is TRBJ2-1 and V is TRBV5-1, with a possible D match to TRBD2 (5 bases). This CDR3 has 14 residues. CDR1 is SGHRS, CDR2 YFSETQ, per germline. V lost 8 bases to trimming and J lost 0 bases, with 12 bases between them. CDR3 coding DNA: TGCGCCAGTAACCCCACTAGCTCCTACAATGAGCAGTTCTTC. Translation: CASNPTSSYNEQFF. The entire variable domain, with the rest obtained from reference TRBV5-1 and TRBJ2-1, is as follows: KAGVTQTPRYLIKTRGQQVTLSCSPISGHRSVSWYQQTPGQGLQFLFEYFSETQRNKGNFPGRFSGRQFSNSRSEMNVSTLELGDSALYLCASNPTSSYNEQFFGPGTRLTVL.

The gene calls are TRBV27 and TRBJ2-1, with a tentative D call TRBD2 (6 bases). Deletions cut 4 bases from V and 2 bases from J, with 12 bases between. Germline V gives CDR1 MNHEY, CDR2 SMNVEV (reference sequence). The CDR3 covers 15 residues. The chain's CDR3 is CASSSQPGAYNEQFF. The CDR3 DNA reads as TGTGCCAGCAGTTCTCAACCGGGGGCCTACAATGAGCAGTTCTTC.

In this sample, this clonotype turned up a few times. The CDR3 reads CASSLQSENEQYF. Written as DNA, the CDR3 is TGTGCCAGCAGTTTGCAGTCTGAGAACGAGCAGTACTTC. This sequence joins TRBV27 and TRBJ2-7; D uncertain. There are 13 residues in the CDR3. The V gene lost 3 bases and the J gene lost 5 bases, with 11 bases spanning the gap. Germline CDR1 reads MNHEY; CDR2 reads SMNVEV (reference sequence).

J is TRBJ1-1 and V is TRBV12-3 or TRBV12-4, with D uncertain. The CDR3 runs 13 residues. Trimming pared 5 bases from V and 3 bases from J, leaving 10 bases between. Here the CDR3 reads CASSVRGYTEAFF. In nucleotides, the CDR3 is TGTGCCAGCAGTGTCCGGGGTTACACTGAAGCTTTCTTT.

This clonotype showed up just a few times. This chain links TRBV11-2 with TRBJ2-1; the D is unclear. Looked up from germline, CDR1 is SGHAT and CDR2 is FQNNGV. V gave up 3 bases and J gave up 5 bases, with 11 bases separating them. This CDR3 has 14 residues. CDR3 sequence reads: CASSFGQPDNEQFF. The DNA for the CDR3 is TGTGCCAGCAGCTTCGGGCAACCCGACAATGAGCAGTTCTTC.

The chain has TRBV12-3 or TRBV12-4 and TRBJ1-5; D not resolved. The CDR3 sequence is 17 residues long. With 1 base removed from V and 3 bases from J, the gap between germline ends came to 16 bases. CDR3 sequence: CASSLEPHGSYNQPQHF. The CDR3 bases are TGTGCCAGCAGTTTAGAACCCCACGGCAGTTACAATCAGCCCCAGCATTTT.

The DNA for the CDR3 is TGCGCCAGCAGCCATGAGCAGGGTCAGGAGACCCAGTACTTC. Its translation: CASSHEQGQETQYF. The chain has TRBV4-1 and TRBJ2-5; D is perhaps TRBD1 (5 bases). The CDR3 spans 14 residues. Trimming cost V 3 bases and J 5 bases, with 13 bases left between them. Germline V CDR1 and CDR2: MGHRA, YSYEKL.

This clonotype has just a few counts. The rearrangement links TRBV14 to TRBJ2-1; 8 nucleotides line up with TRBD2. The junction had 6 bases not matched to a gene; V was cut back by 0 bases and J by 8 bases. The CDR3 has 15 residues. Germline V lookup: CDR1 SGHDN, CDR2 FVKESK. CDR3 loop: CASSQDREGGYEQFF. The DNA for the CDR3 is TGTGCCAGCAGCCAAGACCGGGAGGGCGGCTATGAGCAGTTCTTC. Full variable domain (outside the CDR3, taken from reference TRBV14 and TRBJ2-1): EAGVTQFPSHSVIEKGQTVTLRCDPISGHDNLYWYRRVMGKEIKFLLHFVKESKQDESGMPNNRFLAERTGGTYSTLKVQPAELEDSGVYFCASSQDREGGYEQFFGPGTRLTVL.

This clonotype was seen a handful of times. V gene TRBV5-1 combines with J gene TRBJ1-2; 9 positions agree with TRBD1. Trimming removed 4 bases from V and 4 bases from J; junction bases left unmatched: 11. CDR3 length: 16 residues. Germline V gives CDR1 SGHRS, CDR2 YFSETQ. CDR3 nucleotide sequence: TGCGCCAGCAGCACCCAGCCCGGACAGGGGCCCTATGGCTACACCTTC. This translates into CASSTQPGQGPYGYTF.

The table lists this clonotype with a few counts. The rearrangement joins TRBV5-1 to TRBJ2-2; no firm D call. The CDR3 runs 14 residues. Per the germline V gene, CDR1 is SGHRS and CDR2 is YFSETQ. Between the trimmed V and J ends, which lost 4 bases and 5 bases, there was a span of 12 bases. In nucleotides, the CDR3 is TGCGCCAGCAGCCTACAGCTTACGACCGGGGAGCTGTTTTTT. Its translation is CASSLQLTTGELFF.

This clonotype has just a few counts. This chain uses TRBV7-2 with TRBJ2-2; 8 bases agree with TRBD2. CDR1 is SGHTA and CDR2 is FQGNSA in the germline V gene. This CDR3 spans 15 amino acids. After removal of 4 bases from V and 3 bases from J, the junction contained 4 bases not matched to a gene. This CDR3 is CASSSTSEYTGELFF. As DNA, the CDR3 is TGTGCCAGCAGCTCGACTAGCGAGTACACCGGGGAGCTGTTTTTT.

The chain is built from TRBV7-8 and TRBJ2-5; D gene uncertain. Trimming took off 5 bases at V and 4 bases at J, with 8 bases between the two ends. The CDR3 has 12 amino acids. Looked up from germline, CDR1 is SGHVS and CDR2 is FQNEAQ. CDR3 coding DNA: TGTGCCAGCAGCCCAACGACAGAGACCCAGTACTTC. The encoded protein is CASSPTTETQYF.

This clonotype came up a few times. The genes are TRBV2 and TRBJ2-7; D call uncertain. Germline assignment: CDR1 SNHLY and CDR2 FYNNEI. The ends were cut back, 6 bases at V and 4 bases at J, with 10 bases in the middle. The CDR3 loop spans 12 amino acids. Here the CDR3 DNA reads TGTGCCAGCAGGTTTGAGCAGTACGAGCAGTACTTC. Translated: CASRFEQYEQYF.

This CDR3 reads CASSFEGQTKGEAFF. The CDR3 region has the DNA TGCGCCAGCAGCTTCGAGGGACAGACTAAGGGTGAAGCTTTCTTT. The chain uses TRBV5-1 and TRBJ1-1; 7 nucleotides agree with TRBD1. The CDR3 has 15 amino acids. V lost 2 bases to trimming and J lost 7 bases; unmatched junction nucleotides: 11. Germline CDR1 reads SGHRS; CDR2 reads YFSETQ.

This clonotype was detected many times. This rearrangement joins TRBV7-9 to TRBJ1-1; no definite D call. This CDR3 has 13 residues. Germline CDR1 is SEHNR and CDR2 is FQNEAQ (reference sequence). V lost 5 bases and J lost 6, with 13 bases in between. The CDR3 loop reads CASSPGEGAEAFF. CDR3 bases: TGTGCCAGCAGCCCAGGCGAGGGAGCTGAAGCTTTCTTT.

This clonotype occurred a few times. The J gene is TRBJ2-1, the V gene TRBV20-1; 11 bases are shared with TRBD2. The CDR3 is 13 residues long. After removal of 8 bases from V and 7 bases from J, the junction contained 7 bases not matched to a gene. In germline, CDR1 is DFQATT, CDR2 SNEGSKA (reference sequence). The CDR3 region is CSSASGRKNEQFF. The CDR3 coding sequence is TGCAGTTCCGCTAGCGGGAGGAAGAATGAGCAGTTCTTC.

This clonotype has only a few counts. The J gene is TRBJ2-2, the V gene TRBV5-5; the D gene is possibly TRBD1 (6 bases). The CDR3 runs to 14 residues. Per the germline V gene, CDR1 is SGHKS and CDR2 is YYEKEE (reference sequence). Trimming left V 3 bases short and J 7 bases short, with 13 bases between. The CDR3 DNA is TGTGCCAGCAGCTCAGGGCAGGGGAGCGGGGAGCTGTTTTTT. Translation: CASSSGQGSGELFF.

This clonotype has a count of ten or more. The V call is TRBV19, the J call TRBJ2-5; D unresolved. Germline assignment: CDR1 LNHDA and CDR2 SQIVND (reference sequence). This CDR3 contains 11 residues. V shed 3 bases and J shed 5 bases, with 4 bases lying between them. CDR3 region: CASSIAETQYF. The CDR3 DNA reads TGTGCCAGTAGTATTGCCGAGACCCAGTACTTC.

The chain employs TRBV15 and TRBJ2-1; 9 bases align to TRBD1. Losses at the gene ends were 3 bases for V and 5 bases for J; bases not matched to a gene: 11. The CDR3 is made up of 17 amino acids. Per germline, CDR1 LNHNV and CDR2 YYDKDF (reference sequence). CDR3 loop: CATSSETGGVKDNEQFF. Here the CDR3 DNA reads TGTGCCACCAGCAGTGAGACAGGGGGTGTTAAGGACAATGAGCAGTTCTTC.